This T cell receptor beta chain was identified during a study of T cells in severe cutaneous drug reactions. Sequenced patients had Stevens-Johnson syndrome or toxic epidermal necrolysis caused by carbamazepine. The iRepertoire multiplex PCR system with TCR subtype-specific primers built both bulk and single-cell libraries. Reanalyzing the multiplex PCR reads, TCRdb keeps one entry per CDR3 protein, without DNA. The table lists 10,000 or so distinct CDR3 sequences, with about a fifth in the top ten. This CDR3 contains 13 residues. Germline V lookup: CDR1 DFQATT, CDR2 SNEGSKA (reference sequence). The clonotype originates from a human donor with Stevens-Johnson syndrome, a severe cutaneous drug reaction. Sequences were obtained from cells from a skin blister. J is TRBJ2-7 and V is TRBV20-1; there is no DNA to check the TCRdb D call of TRBD2. The CDR3: CSARQTTTYEQYF.